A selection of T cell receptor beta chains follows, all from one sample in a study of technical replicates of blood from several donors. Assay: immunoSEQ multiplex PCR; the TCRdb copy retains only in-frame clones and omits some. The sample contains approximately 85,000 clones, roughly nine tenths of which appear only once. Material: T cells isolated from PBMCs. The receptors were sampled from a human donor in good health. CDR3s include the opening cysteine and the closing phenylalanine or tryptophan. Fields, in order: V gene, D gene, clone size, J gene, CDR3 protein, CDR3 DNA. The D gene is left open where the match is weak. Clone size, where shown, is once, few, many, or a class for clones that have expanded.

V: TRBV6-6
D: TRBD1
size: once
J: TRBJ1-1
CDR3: CASRPTGLNTEAFF
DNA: TGTGCCAGCAGGCCGACAGGGCTTAACACTGAAGCTTTCTTT

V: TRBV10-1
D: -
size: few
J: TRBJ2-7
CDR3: CASSYGISYEQYF
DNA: TGCGCCAGCAGTTACGGGATATCCTACGAGCAGTACTTC

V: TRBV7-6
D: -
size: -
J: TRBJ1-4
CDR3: CASSLETGREKLFF
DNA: TGTGCCAGCAGCTTAGAAACAGGGCGTGAAAAACTGTTTTTT

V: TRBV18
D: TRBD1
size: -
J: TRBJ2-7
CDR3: CASSRGQGAVNEQYF
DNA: TGTGCCAGCTCACGAGGACAGGGGGCGGTTAACGAGCAGTACTTC

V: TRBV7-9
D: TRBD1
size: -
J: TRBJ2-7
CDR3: CASSFSDRAFRTSYEQYF
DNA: TGTGCCAGCAGCTTTTCGGACAGGGCATTCCGAACGTCTTACGAGCAGTACTTC

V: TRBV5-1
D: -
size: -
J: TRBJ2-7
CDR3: CASTPGTFSYEQYF
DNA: TGCGCCAGCACCCCCGGGACTTTCTCCTACGAGCAGTACTTC

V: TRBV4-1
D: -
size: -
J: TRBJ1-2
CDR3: CASSQGAGTIPYGYTF
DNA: TGCGCCAGCAGCCAAGGGGCCGGGACAATACCTTATGGCTACACCTTC

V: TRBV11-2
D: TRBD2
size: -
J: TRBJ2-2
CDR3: CASSGTSGTGELFF
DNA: TGTGCCAGCAGCGGTACTAGCGGCACCGGGGAGCTGTTTTTT

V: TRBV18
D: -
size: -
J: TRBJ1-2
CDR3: CASSPSPTGHITFNYGYTF
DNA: TGTGCCAGCTCACCTAGCCCGACGGGACACATAACGTTTAACTATGGCTACACCTTC

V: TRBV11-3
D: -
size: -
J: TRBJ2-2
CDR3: CASSQNRAPNTGELFF
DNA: TGTGCCAGCAGCCAGAACAGGGCCCCGAACACCGGGGAGCTGTTTTTT

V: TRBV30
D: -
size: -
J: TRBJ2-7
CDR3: CAWSGGEQYF
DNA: TGTGCCTGGAGTGGCGGCGAGCAGTACTTC

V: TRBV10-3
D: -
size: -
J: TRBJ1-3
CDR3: CAISDYQGQTIYF
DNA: TGTGCCATCAGTGACTACCAGGGGCAAACCATATATTTT

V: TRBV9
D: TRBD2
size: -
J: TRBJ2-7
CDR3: CASSVSALAGNYEQYF
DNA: TGTGCCAGCAGCGTATCAGCACTAGCGGGAAACTACGAGCAGTACTTC

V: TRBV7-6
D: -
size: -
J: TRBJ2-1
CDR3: CASSLGSINEQFF
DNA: TGTGCCAGCAGCTTAGGGAGCATCAATGAGCAGTTCTTC

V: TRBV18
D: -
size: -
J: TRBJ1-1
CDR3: CASSLYQWSGSTEAFF
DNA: TGTGCCAGCTCACTCTACCAGTGGTCAGGGTCCACTGAAGCTTTCTTT

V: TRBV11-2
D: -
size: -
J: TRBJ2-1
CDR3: CASSLVSYNEQFF
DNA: TGTGCCAGCAGCTTAGTCTCGTACAATGAGCAGTTCTTC

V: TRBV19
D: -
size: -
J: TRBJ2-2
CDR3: CASSVRDPGELFF
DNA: TGTGCCAGTAGTGTCAGGGATCCCGGGGAGCTGTTTTTT

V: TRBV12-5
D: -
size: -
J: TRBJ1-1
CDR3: CASGREGSPEAFF
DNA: TGTGCTAGTGGCCGTGAAGGGAGCCCTGAAGCTTTCTTT

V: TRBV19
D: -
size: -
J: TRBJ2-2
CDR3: CASHTTSGELFF
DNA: TGTGCCAGCCATACGACTTCCGGGGAGCTGTTTTTT

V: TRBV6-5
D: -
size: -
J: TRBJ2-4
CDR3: CASSYGVGVAKNIQYF
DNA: TGTGCCAGCAGTTATGGGGTGGGAGTTGCCAAAAACATTCAGTACTTC

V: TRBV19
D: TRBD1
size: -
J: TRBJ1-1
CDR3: CASSIGIGTGRVDTEAFF
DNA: TGTGCCAGTAGTATAGGAATTGGGACAGGGAGGGTGGACACTGAAGCTTTCTTT

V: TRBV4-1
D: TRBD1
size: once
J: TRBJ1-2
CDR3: CASSQKPGQLFYGYTF
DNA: TGCGCCAGCAGCCAAAAACCGGGACAGTTATTCTATGGCTACACCTTC

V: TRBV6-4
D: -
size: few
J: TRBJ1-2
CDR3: CASSDQLISGLDGYTF
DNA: TGTGCCAGCAGTGACCAACTTATTTCAGGGCTGGATGGCTACACCTTC

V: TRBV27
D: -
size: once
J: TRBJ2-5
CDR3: CASSSHGGDFQETQYF
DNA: TGTGCCAGCAGCTCACATGGGGGCGATTTCCAAGAGACCCAGTACTTC

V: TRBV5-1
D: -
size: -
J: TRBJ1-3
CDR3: CASSLAGLGYGNTIYF
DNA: TGCGCCAGCAGCTTGGCGGGGTTAGGCTACGGAAACACCATATATTTT

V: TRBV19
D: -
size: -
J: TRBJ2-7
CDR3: CASSTTGFDYEQYF
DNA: TGTGCCAGTAGTACAACAGGGTTTGACTACGAGCAGTACTTC

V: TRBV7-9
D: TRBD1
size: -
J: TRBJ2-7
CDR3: CASSFSGTGGTYEQYF
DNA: TGTGCCAGCAGCTTTTCCGGGACAGGGGGAACCTACGAGCAGTACTTC

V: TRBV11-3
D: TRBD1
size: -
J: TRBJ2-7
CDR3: CASSRDRDYEQYF
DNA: TGTGCCAGCAGCAGGGACAGGGATTACGAGCAGTACTTC

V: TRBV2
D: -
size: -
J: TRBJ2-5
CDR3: CASSVVSQGLGQETQYF
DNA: TGTGCCAGCAGTGTTGTCTCCCAGGGGTTAGGGCAAGAGACCCAGTACTTC

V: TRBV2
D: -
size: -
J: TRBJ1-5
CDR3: CASSESQGNQPQHF
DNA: TGTGCCAGCAGTGAATCCCAGGGCAATCAGCCCCAGCATTTT

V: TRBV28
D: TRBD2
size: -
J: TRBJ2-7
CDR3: CASSLLREGLVKQYF
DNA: TGTGCCAGCAGTTTACTTCGGGAGGGCCTGGTGAAGCAGTACTTC

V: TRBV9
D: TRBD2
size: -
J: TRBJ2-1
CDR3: CASSVAGTIDNEQFF
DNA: TGTGCCAGCAGCGTAGCCGGGACTATAGATAATGAGCAGTTCTTC

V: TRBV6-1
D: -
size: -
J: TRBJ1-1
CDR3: CASSERGISTEAFF
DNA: TGTGCCAGCAGTGAACGGGGGATCAGCACTGAAGCTTTCTTT

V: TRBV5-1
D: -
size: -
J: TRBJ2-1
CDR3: CASSARGGAGLNEQFF
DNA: TGCGCCAGCAGCGCGAGGGGGGGGGCCGGCCTCAATGAGCAGTTCTTC

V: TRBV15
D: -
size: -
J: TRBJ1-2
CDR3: CATSRENSYGYTF
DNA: TGTGCCACCAGCAGAGAAAACAGCTATGGCTACACCTTC

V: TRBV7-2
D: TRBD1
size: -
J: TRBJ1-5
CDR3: CASSRDRVTQPQHF
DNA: TGTGCCAGCAGCCGGGACAGGGTGACTCAGCCCCAGCATTTT

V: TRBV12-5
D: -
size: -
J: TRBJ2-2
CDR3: CASGLVRGLVRSGELFF
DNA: TGTGCTAGTGGTTTGGTACGTGGCCTAGTTAGGTCCGGGGAGCTGTTTTTT

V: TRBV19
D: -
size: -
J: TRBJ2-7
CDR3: CASRTQGRTYEQYF
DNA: TGTGCCAGTAGGACACAGGGTCGGACCTACGAGCAGTACTTC

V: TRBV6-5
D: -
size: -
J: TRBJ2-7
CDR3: CASSYRLGLYEQYF
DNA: TGTGCCAGCAGTTACCGGTTGGGGCTCTACGAGCAGTACTTC

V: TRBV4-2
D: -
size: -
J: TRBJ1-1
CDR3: CASSQDPGPPGGNTEAFF
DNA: TGTGCCAGCAGCCAAGATCCCGGGCCCCCGGGGGGGAACACTGAAGCTTTCTTT

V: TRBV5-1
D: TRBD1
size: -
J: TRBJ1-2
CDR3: CASSADRGYGYTF
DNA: TGCGCCAGCAGCGCCGACAGGGGCTATGGCTACACCTTC

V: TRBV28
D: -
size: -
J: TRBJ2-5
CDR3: CASKTAGNNQETQYF
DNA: TGTGCCAGCAAGACGGCGGGAAACAACCAAGAGACCCAGTACTTC

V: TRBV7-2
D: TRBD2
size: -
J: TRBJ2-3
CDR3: CASGSGSFLWGTDTQYF
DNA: TGTGCCAGCGGCAGCGGGAGCTTTTTATGGGGGACAGATACGCAGTATTTT

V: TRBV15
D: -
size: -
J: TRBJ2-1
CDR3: CATSWGQWEQFF
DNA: TGTGCCACCAGCTGGGGGCAGTGGGAGCAGTTCTTC

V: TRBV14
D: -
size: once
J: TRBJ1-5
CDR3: CASSQARGNQPQHF
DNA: TGTGCCAGCAGCCAAGCCCGGGGGAATCAGCCCCAGCATTTT

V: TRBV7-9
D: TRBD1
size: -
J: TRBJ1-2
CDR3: CASSFDPGQGENYGYTF
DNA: TGTGCCAGCAGCTTTGATCCGGGACAGGGGGAGAACTATGGCTACACCTTC

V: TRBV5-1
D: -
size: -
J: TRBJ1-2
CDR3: CASSFSANYGYTF
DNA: TGCGCCAGCAGTTTTTCGGCTAACTATGGCTACACCTTC

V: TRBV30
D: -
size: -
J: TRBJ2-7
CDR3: CAWSVRSGHVSYEQYF
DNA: TGTGCCTGGAGTGTTAGGTCGGGACACGTCTCCTACGAGCAGTACTTC

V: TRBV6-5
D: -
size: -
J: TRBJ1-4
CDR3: CASSYSGQANEKLFF
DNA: TGTGCCAGCAGTTATTCGGGACAAGCAAATGAAAAACTGTTTTTT

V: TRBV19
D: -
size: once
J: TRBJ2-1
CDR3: CASSSRELNNEQFF
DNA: TGTGCCAGTAGTTCCCGGGAGCTCAACAATGAGCAGTTCTTC

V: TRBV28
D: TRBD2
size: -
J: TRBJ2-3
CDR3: CASSPHPGLAGEPDTQYF
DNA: TGTGCCAGCAGTCCCCACCCAGGACTAGCGGGAGAACCAGATACGCAGTATTTT

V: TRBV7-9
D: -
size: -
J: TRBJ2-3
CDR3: CASSTGLTTDTQYF
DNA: TGTGCCAGCAGTACGGGACTCACCACAGATACGCAGTATTTT

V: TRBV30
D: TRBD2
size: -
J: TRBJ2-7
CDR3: CAWSAGGSYEQYF
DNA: TGTGCCTGGAGTGCGGGGGGCTCCTACGAGCAGTACTTC